The 30 T cell receptor beta chains given below trace back to one sample, sequenced in a study of shared T cell receptors in the human thymus. Clones were sequenced by immunoSEQ multiplex PCR, and TCRdb holds only the in-frame ones, with some missing. The table shows about 540,000 clones, with about four fifths occurring only once. These data were also reused for a study on human thymus T cells.

Sequenced sample: thymocytes. The receptor source for this set is a boy under three years old with a congenital heart defect.

The genes are TRBV5-5 and TRBJ1-1, with 8 bases identical to TRBD1. This CDR3 is built from 13 residues. Losses at the gene ends were 6 bases for V and 6 bases for J; bases not matched to a gene: 7. Germline lookup yields CDR1 SGHKS and CDR2 YYEKEE (reference sequence). The chain's CDR3 is CASTPDRDPEAFF. CDR3 sequence (DNA): TGTGCCAGCACCCCGGACAGGGACCCTGAAGCTTTCTTT.

The chain recombines TRBV15 with TRBJ2-7; maybe TRBD1 (5 bases). Deletions cut 4 bases from V and 0 bases from J, with 10 bases between. Germline-derived CDR1 and CDR2 are LNHNV and YYDKDF (reference sequence). The CDR3 has 14 residues. This CDR3 reads CATSIGQTSYEQYF. The CDR3 DNA reads as TGTGCCACCAGCATAGGACAAACCTCCTACGAGCAGTACTTC.

V is TRBV5-4 and J is TRBJ2-2, with 9 bases that match TRBD2. The CDR3 extends over 15 amino acids. Germline V lookup: CDR1 SGHNT, CDR2 YYREEE (reference sequence). The V gene end was trimmed by 5 bases and the J gene end by 2 bases; junction bases not matched to a gene: 4. CDR3: CASRAGTSNTGELFF. The CDR3 DNA sequence: TGTGCCAGCAGGGCCGGGACTAGCAACACCGGGGAGCTGTTTTTT.

The chain carries TRBV5-1 and TRBJ2-1, with D perhaps TRBD2 (6 bases). CDR3 size: 16 residues. Germline CDR1 is SGHRS and CDR2 is YFSETQ. Trimming took 0 bases from V and 0 from J, leaving 10 bases between them. CDR3 region: CASSLERRGSYNEQFF. The CDR3 DNA reads TGCGCCAGCAGCTTGGAGAGGAGGGGCTCCTACAATGAGCAGTTCTTC.

The genes are TRBV5-8 and TRBJ1-2, with unresolved D. CDR1 is SGHTS, CDR2 YDEGEE, per germline. The CDR3 spans 14 residues. V was trimmed by 2 bases and J by 4 bases, leaving 12 bases between them. DNA of the CDR3: TGTGCCAGCAGCTTAGGTTCAGCGGGCTATGGCTACACCTTC. It specifies CASSLGSAGYGYTF.

The chain employs TRBV27 and TRBJ2-1; 8 positions agree with TRBD1. The V and J ends lost 3 bases and 3 bases, in that order; junction bases with no gene match: 4. The CDR3 sequence is 15 residues long. CDR1 MNHEY and CDR2 SMNVEV come from the germline V gene (reference sequence). The CDR3 spells CASSFDRGSYNEQFF. In DNA, the CDR3 is TGTGCCAGCAGTTTCGACAGGGGAAGCTACAATGAGCAGTTCTTC.

This clone turned up a few times. The V gene is TRBV6-6, the J gene TRBJ1-3, with D perhaps TRBD1 (6 bases). CDR3 size: 16 residues. The V gene lost 0 bases and the J gene lost 3 bases, with 12 bases spanning the gap. Germline V gives CDR1 MNHNY, CDR2 SVGAGI (reference sequence). The CDR3 protein is CASSYSGTLDGNTIYF. For the CDR3, the DNA is TGTGCCAGCAGTTACTCCGGGACACTAGATGGAAACACCATATATTTT.

The chain uses TRBV28 and TRBJ2-4; tentatively, D is TRBD1 (5 bases). This CDR3 spans 14 amino acids. The V and J ends lost 2 bases and 5 bases respectively, with 10 bases between them. The germline gives CDR1 MDHEN, CDR2 SYDVKM. The DNA for the CDR3 is TGTGCCAGCAGTTTAAGGGGCCCGGAAAACATTCAGTACTTC. This gives the protein CASSLRGPENIQYF.

The chain has TRBV6-5 and TRBJ2-7; TRBD1 agrees at 7 bases. V lost 2 bases to trimming and J lost 5 bases; unmatched junction nucleotides: 3. CDR3 length: 13 residues. Germline V gene sequence: CDR1 MNHEY, CDR2 SVGAGI. CDR3 nucleotides: TGTGCCAGCAGTTACGAGACAGGGCACGAGCAGTACTTC. Residues: CASSYETGHEQYF.

This chain joins TRBV28 and TRBJ2-7, with 12 bases matching TRBD2. Trimming at V came to 4 bases and at J to 2 bases, leaving 3 bases not matched to a gene. The CDR3 has 15 residues. Germline V lookup: CDR1 MDHEN, CDR2 SYDVKM. The CDR3 spells CASSSGLAGPYEQYF. The DNA of the CDR3 is TGTGCCAGCAGTTCTGGACTAGCGGGGCCCTACGAGCAGTACTTC.

The J gene is TRBJ1-4, the V gene TRBV28; 7 bases map to TRBD1. The CDR3 is 15 amino acids. V shed 6 bases and J 2 bases; nucleotides not matched to a gene: 6. Germline values: CDR1 MDHEN, CDR2 SYDVKM. The CDR3 DNA follows: TGTGCCAGCAGAAACACGGGACAGACTAATGAAAAACTGTTTTTT. This sequence encodes CASRNTGQTNEKLFF. The whole variable domain, remainder taken from reference TRBV28 and TRBJ1-4, is DVKVTQSSRYLVKRTGEKVFLECVQDMDHENMFWYRQDPGLGLRLIYFSYDVKMKEKGDIPEGYSVSREKKERFSLILESASTNQTSMYLCASRNTGQTNEKLFFGSGTQLSVL.

This clone was seen once. The chain employs TRBV4-1 and TRBJ2-7; 9 bases are shared with TRBD1. CDR1 and CDR2 from the germline V gene are MGHRA and YSYEKL. Unmatched junction bases numbered 4, after V lost 0 bases and J lost 4 bases. There are 15 residues in the CDR3. The CDR3 loop is CASSQDQGQGYEQYF. DNA for the CDR3: TGCGCCAGCAGCCAAGATCAAGGACAGGGGTACGAGCAGTACTTC.

J is TRBJ2-6 and V is TRBV25-1; D perhaps matches TRBD1 (5 bases). Trimming removed 0 bases from V and 0 bases from J, with 6 bases in between. The length of the CDR3 is 16 residues. From germline, CDR1 is MGHDK and CDR2 SYGVNS. In DNA form, the CDR3 reads TGTGCCAGCAGTGAATACAGGGTCTCTGGGGCCAACGTCCTGACTTTC. It is translated as CASSEYRVSGANVLTF.

This clone was detected a few times. J is TRBJ2-3 and V is TRBV12-5; D may be TRBD1 (5 bases). The V end lost 1 base, the J end lost 5 bases, and 19 bases lay between the germline ends. This CDR3 is 17 amino acids long. Germline CDR1 reads LGHNT; CDR2 reads FRNRAP. This CDR3 is CASGLAHGQNNVDTQYF. The CDR3 nucleotides are TGTGCTAGTGGTTTGGCCCATGGACAAAATAACGTAGATACGCAGTATTTT.

The CDR3 DNA follows: TGTGCCAGCAGCCTCCTGACAGGGGCAGATACGCAGTATTTT. Translated, it gives CASSLLTGADTQYF. The V gene is TRBV6-5, the J gene TRBJ2-3; 8 nucleotides line up with TRBD1. Germline V gives CDR1 MNHEY, CDR2 SVGAGI. V lost 6 bases and J lost 4; bases outside the gene matches: 6. The CDR3 runs to 14 residues.

CDR3 nucleotides: TGTGCCAGCTCACCGGGGACTAGCGGGAGCGATGAGCAGTTCTTC. This translates into CASSPGTSGSDEQFF. The chain recombines TRBV18 with TRBJ2-1, with 14 bases aligning to TRBD2. Germline V gene data show CDR1 as KGHSH and CDR2 as LQKENI. V was clipped by 3 bases and J by 8 bases; unmatched bases: 3. This CDR3 is built from 15 residues.

This chain connects TRBV6-5 to TRBJ2-3; tentative D call: TRBD1 (6 bases). V lost 6 bases to trimming and J lost 0 bases, with 10 bases between them. Germline V gene lookup returns CDR1 MNHEY and CDR2 SVGAGI. The CDR3 spans 14 residues. CDR3 amino acids: CASRTGTSTDTQYF. The DNA for the CDR3 is TGTGCCAGCAGGACAGGCACTAGCACAGATACGCAGTATTTT.

The chain is built from TRBV4-3 and TRBJ2-7; D unresolved. The V gene lost 2 bases and the J gene lost 3 bases, with 8 bases spanning the gap. The CDR3 is made up of 13 amino acids. Germline lookup yields CDR1 LGHNA and CDR2 YSLEER. Here the CDR3 reads CASSQYRYYEQYF. CDR3 coding DNA: TGCGCCAGCAGCCAATACCGGTACTACGAGCAGTACTTC.

In its sample, this clone was seen a few times. J is TRBJ1-3 and V is TRBV5-5, with 7 bases aligning to TRBD1. After removal of 0 bases from V and 0 bases from J, the junction contained 9 bases not matched to a gene. This CDR3 is 18 amino acids long. From germline, CDR1 is SGHKS and CDR2 YYEKEE (reference sequence). For the CDR3, the DNA is TGTGCCAGCAGCTTGGTTCCAGGGGGTTTTAGCTCTGGAAACACCATATATTTT. The encoded protein is CASSLVPGGFSSGNTIYF.

This sequence joins TRBV10-1 and TRBJ2-5; 10 bases fit TRBD1. The V and J ends lost 8 bases and 3 bases, in that order; junction bases with no gene match: 3. Germline V gives CDR1 WNHNN, CDR2 SYGVQD (reference sequence). This CDR3 spans 13 amino acids. The CDR3 sequence is CASSGTGEETQYF. The CDR3, as DNA: TGCGCCAGCTCTGGGACAGGGGAAGAGACCCAGTACTTC.

The V call is TRBV4-1, the J call TRBJ2-1; 12 bases agree with TRBD2. The CDR3 totals 15 residues. From germline, CDR1 is MGHRA and CDR2 YSYEKL. V trimming: 1 base; J trimming: 16 bases; junction bases outside the gene matches: 11. The CDR3 region has the DNA TGCGCCAGCAGCCAAGTCAAATCTAGCGGGAGGGCCATCTTCTTC. Its protein is CASSQVKSSGRAIFF.

This clone has more than one count but fewer than ten. The chain uses TRBV29-1 and TRBJ2-7; tentatively, D is TRBD1 (5 bases). The CDR3 sequence is 14 residues long. CDR1 SQVTM and CDR2 ANQGSEA come from the germline V gene. V lost 6 bases to trimming and J lost 2 bases, with 17 bases between them. The CDR3 region has the DNA TGCAGCGTACGGGCCGCAGGGCCCCCCTACGAGCAGTACTTC. It codes for CSVRAAGPPYEQYF.

V is TRBV14 and J is TRBJ2-7; 13 bases are shared with TRBD2. V was clipped by 2 bases and J by 2 bases; unmatched bases: 3. CDR1 is SGHDN and CDR2 is FVKESK in the germline V gene. The CDR3 runs to 16 residues. CDR3 nucleotides: TGTGCCAGCAGCCAACCTGGGACTAGCGGGACCTACGAGCAGTACTTC. This translates into CASSQPGTSGTYEQYF.

This clone has just a few counts. The genes are TRBV11-3 and TRBJ2-5; the D is unclear. Looked up from germline, CDR1 is SGHNT and CDR2 is YENEEA. The CDR3 sequence is 15 residues long. Trimming removed 6 bases at V and 2 bases at J, with 16 bases between. This CDR3 reads CASREASAMQETQYF. The CDR3 DNA follows: TGTGCCAGCAGGGAAGCGAGCGCGATGCAAGAGACCCAGTACTTC. The full variable domain, completed using reference TRBV11-3 and TRBJ2-5, is EAGVVQSPRYKIIEKKQPVAFWCNPISGHNTLYWYLQNLGQGPELLIRYENEEAVDDSQLPKDRFSAERLKGVDSTLKIQPAELGDSAVYLCASREASAMQETQYFGPGTRLLVL.

V and J are TRBV7-6 and TRBJ2-3, with 8 bases that match TRBD2. The germline CDR1 and CDR2 sequences are SGHVS and FNYEAQ. There are 14 residues in the CDR3. With 10 bases clipped from V and 3 bases from J, the junction kept 9 bases outside the gene matches. Here the CDR3 reads CATIPGGPTDTQYF. The CDR3 bases are TGTGCCACTATTCCGGGAGGGCCAACAGATACGCAGTATTTT.

A few counts support this clone. The rearrangement uses TRBV4-3 and TRBJ2-7, with 16 bases matching TRBD2. Germline trimming cut 0 bases from V and 2 bases from J; bases unmatched to any gene: 7. Germline loops: CDR1 LGHNA, CDR2 YSLEER. CDR3 size: 19 residues. The DNA for the CDR3 is TGCGCCAGCAGCCAAGAAGGGGGGACTAGCGGGAGGGGGGCCTACGAGCAGTACTTC. Translation: CASSQEGGTSGRGAYEQYF.

This clone appeared once. V is TRBV11-2 and J is TRBJ2-7; tentative D call: TRBD1 (6 bases). CDR3 size: 13 residues. V lost 2 bases to trimming and J lost 3 bases, with 8 bases between them. Germline CDR1 and CDR2: SGHAT and FQNNGV. The CDR3 sequence: CASSLNRDYEQYF. CDR3 DNA: TGTGCCAGCAGCTTAAACAGGGACTACGAGCAGTACTTC.

V usage is TRBV12-5 and J usage is TRBJ2-7; tentative D call: TRBD1 (5 bases). The V end was cut by 3 bases, the J end by 4 bases, with 10 bases between. The CDR3 is made up of 13 amino acids. Germline V lookup: CDR1 LGHNT, CDR2 FRNRAP. This CDR3 is CASGFGQGYEQYF. DNA of the CDR3: TGTGCTAGTGGTTTTGGACAAGGGTACGAGCAGTACTTC.

The genes are TRBV6-5 and TRBJ2-7; TRBD2 matches 10 bases. Germline assignment: CDR1 MNHEY and CDR2 SVGAGI. J gave up 2 bases and V 6 bases, and 7 bases lay outside the gene matches. This CDR3 contains 15 residues. This chain's CDR3 is CASSNPSGSPYEQYF. The CDR3 coding sequence is TGTGCCAGCAGCAATCCTAGCGGGAGCCCCTACGAGCAGTACTTC.

The V gene is TRBV14, the J gene TRBJ2-7; D might be TRBD2 (6 bases). Germline V lookup: CDR1 SGHDN, CDR2 FVKESK. Trimming removed 1 base from V and 3 bases from J, with 7 bases in between. This CDR3 is built from 13 residues. Here the CDR3 reads CASSQAGGYEQYF. The CDR3 DNA reads TGTGCCAGCAGCCAAGCCGGGGGCTACGAGCAGTACTTC.